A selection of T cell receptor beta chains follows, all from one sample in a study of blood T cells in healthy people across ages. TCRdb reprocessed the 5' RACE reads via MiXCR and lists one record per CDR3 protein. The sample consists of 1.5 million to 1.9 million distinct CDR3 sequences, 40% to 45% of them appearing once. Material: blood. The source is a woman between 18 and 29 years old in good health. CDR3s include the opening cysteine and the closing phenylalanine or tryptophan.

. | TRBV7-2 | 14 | CASSSEALGYEQYF
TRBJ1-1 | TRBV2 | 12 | CASSEEGIEAFF
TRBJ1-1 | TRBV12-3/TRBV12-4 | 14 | CASIPGHMNTEAFF
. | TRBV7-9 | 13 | CASSEGSSHEQYF
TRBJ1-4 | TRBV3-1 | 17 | CASSPSTALATNEKLFF
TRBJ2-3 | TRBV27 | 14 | CASCSGLEADTQDF
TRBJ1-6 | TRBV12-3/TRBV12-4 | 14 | CASSLGRGYSPLHF
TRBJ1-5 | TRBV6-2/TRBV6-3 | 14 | CASILHPGNQPQHF
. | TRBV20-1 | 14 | CSTEAGGHQETQYF
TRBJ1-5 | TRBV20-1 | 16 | CSARGQGRGSNQPQHF
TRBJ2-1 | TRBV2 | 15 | CASAPSERIFSEQFF
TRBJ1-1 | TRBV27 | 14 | CASSVVTGVAEAFF
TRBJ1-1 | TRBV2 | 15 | CASSGDRVRGTEAFF
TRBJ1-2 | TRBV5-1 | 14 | CASTLTGGGYGYTF
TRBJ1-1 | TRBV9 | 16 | CASSVAGRQGTEEAFF
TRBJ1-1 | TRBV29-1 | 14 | CSVEVLGRNTEAFF
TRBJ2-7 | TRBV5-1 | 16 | CASSLTSGRYRNEQYF
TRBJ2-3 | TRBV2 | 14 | CASSEVVYTDTQYF
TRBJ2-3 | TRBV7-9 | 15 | CASSLSGESTDTQYF
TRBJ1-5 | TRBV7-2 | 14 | CASSPDRADQPQHF
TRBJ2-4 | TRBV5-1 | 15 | CASHEGPGRANIQYF
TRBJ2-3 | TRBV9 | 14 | CASSVAGDADTQYF
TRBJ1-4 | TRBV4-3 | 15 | CASSQGQGDSEKLFF
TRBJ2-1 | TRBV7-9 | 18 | CASSPRDRGFLSYNEQFF
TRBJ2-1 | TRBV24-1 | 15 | CATSDPSGGQDEQFF
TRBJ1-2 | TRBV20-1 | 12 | CSARGPYYGYTF
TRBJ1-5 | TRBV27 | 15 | CASSLSRGYNQPQHF
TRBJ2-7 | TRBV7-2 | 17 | CASSLRGGGRSSYEQYF
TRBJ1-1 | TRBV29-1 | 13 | CSGSGQGVRKAFF
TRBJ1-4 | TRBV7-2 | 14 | CASSLVSEREKLFF
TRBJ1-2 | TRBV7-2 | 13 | CASRFGGTYGYTF
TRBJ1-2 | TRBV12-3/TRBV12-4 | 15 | CASSTQPRAVGGYTF
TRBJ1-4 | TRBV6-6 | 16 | CASRTRSDRGAEKLFF
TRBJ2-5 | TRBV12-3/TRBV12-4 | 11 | CASKAKETQYF
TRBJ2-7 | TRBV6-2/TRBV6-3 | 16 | CAINIGPGTGAYEQYF
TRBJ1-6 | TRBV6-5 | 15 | CASSYGSSYNSPLHF
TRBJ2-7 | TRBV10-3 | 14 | CAISVRTGADEQYF
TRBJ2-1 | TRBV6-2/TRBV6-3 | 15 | CASISGKGRRNEQFF
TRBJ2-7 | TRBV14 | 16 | CASSQAGLAGHNEQYF
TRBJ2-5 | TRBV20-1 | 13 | CSAGGGTDGEQYF
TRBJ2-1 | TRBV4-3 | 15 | CASSQGRENYNEQFF
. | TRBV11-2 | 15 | CASSRLWDSQETQYF
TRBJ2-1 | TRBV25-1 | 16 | CASSGTQGASYNEQFF
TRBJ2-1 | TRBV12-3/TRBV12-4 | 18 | CASSLALTSGSPYNEQFF
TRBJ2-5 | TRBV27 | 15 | CASSLVDRGGETQYF
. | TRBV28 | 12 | CASSSKRPEQYF
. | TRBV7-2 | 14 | CASSLHGQGDEQYF
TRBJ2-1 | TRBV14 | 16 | CASRQGPGGFYNEQFF
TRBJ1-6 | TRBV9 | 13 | CASSGVHNSPLHF
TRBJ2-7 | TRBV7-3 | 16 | CASSLVKTNLAYEQYF
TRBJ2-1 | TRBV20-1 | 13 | CSASLAGVNEQFF
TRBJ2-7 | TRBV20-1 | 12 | CSATGSVYEQYF
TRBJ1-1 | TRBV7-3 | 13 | CASSLRAATEAFF
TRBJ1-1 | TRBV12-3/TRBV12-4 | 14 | CASSLEGGDTEAFF
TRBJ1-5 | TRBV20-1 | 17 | CSVQGASQMLGNQPQHF
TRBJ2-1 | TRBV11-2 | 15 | CASSLSRLADNEQFF
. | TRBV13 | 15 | CASSPGTSGCYEQYF
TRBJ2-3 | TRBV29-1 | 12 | CSAQTSTDTQYF
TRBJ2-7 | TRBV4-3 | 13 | CASSKEASYEQYF